This T cell receptor beta chain stems from a study of response to subunit inactivated influenza vaccine (dated by TCRdb to 2016 to 2019). Context from the whole study: To follow how T cells responded to a trivalent subunit inactivated influenza vaccine, the researchers relied on deep quantitative profiling of the T cell receptor repertoire.

Only a few counts were recorded for this clonotype. No antigen is known for it. No much larger clone is present one base from it, and per-base qualities are unavailable. The junction shows trimming of 3 bases on V and 9 bases on J, plus 15 bases between the germline ends. Based on the germline V gene (reference sequence), the CDR1 and CDR2 sequences are DFQATT and SNEGSKA. The cysteine opens and the phenylalanine closes a CDR3 of 14 amino acids. Only the CDR3 region is kept as DNA, spanning 42 bases read in frame from base 1. Summary of the overall study and its limitations: The authors proposed that each seasonal influenza vaccination may bring in only a limited number of new T cells.

The protocol used for the library was RT-PCR. Data came from an Illumina HiSeq 2500. Using fastp at Q25 and MiXCR, TCRdb reprocessed the public reads and kept productive beta chains. All rows with the same CDR3 protein become a single entry with the most common DNA and genes. This sample holds about 700,000 distinct CDR3 sequences; approximately 15% were observed only once. Of the sample, less than 7% falls within the top ten clones. The chain employs TRBV20-1 and TRBJ1-6, with TRBD1 tentatively as D gene (5 bases match). The clonotype originates from a man aged 50 or older who received an inactivated influenza vaccine. Donor details come from another sample of the same person, matched by shared clones. The input for sequencing was PBMCs from blood, taken around 15 days before vaccination. The bases read TGCAGTGCTAGTCCAGGGACGGACCGTTCACCCCTCCACTTT. Its product reads: CSASPGTDRSPLHF.